This T cell receptor beta chain was recorded in a study of blood T cell repertoires in COVID-19. Profiling relied on immunoSEQ multiplex PCR, and the TCRdb table lists in-frame clones only, not all of them. Here the sample spans under 200,000 clones, approximately 80% being singletons. CDR1 is SNHLY and CDR2 is FYNNEI in the germline V gene. This CDR3 region has 14 residues. The germline V and J ends were trimmed by 4 bases and 1 base, with 10 bases remaining between them. Enrolled through a virtual design, the participants were between about 18 and 89 years of age and came from around 25 US areas. Self-reported history from a screening survey and questionnaire set each donor's cohort.

The receptor's source is a woman aged 55-69 years who had recovered from COVID-19. The sequenced material came from PBMCs or T cells enriched from blood (not recorded which). The chain carries TRBV2 and TRBJ1-1; D is unclear. For the CDR3, the DNA is TGTGCCAGCAGTGGCAGCGGAGGGAACACTGAAGCTTTCTTT. Translating it yields CASSGSGGNTEAFF.